This entry lists 30 T cell receptor beta chains sequenced from one sample in a study of T cell clusters in autoimmune cytopenias. TRB amplification used 200 to 250 ng of peripheral blood genomic DNA. TRB was amplified by touch-down multiplex PCR, primer pools A and B combined. For each CDR3 protein, TCRdb gives one entry from its re-call of the multiplex PCR reads, without DNA. This sample's clone table lists approximately 11,000 distinct CDR3 sequences. The data were also submitted as part of a second study, on T cell repertoires in aging, cancer and after chemotherapy.

Sample: peripheral blood. The receptors shown here come from a human donor in good health.

V usage is TRBV27 and J usage is TRBJ1-3; there is no DNA to check the TCRdb D call of TRBD1. CDR3 length: 14 residues. Germline V gene sequence: CDR1 MNHEY, CDR2 SMNVEV (reference sequence). The CDR3 loop reads CASSFGTAGNTIYF.

This clonotype ranks as medium-sized (0.01 to 0.1%) in terms of frequency. This rearrangement joins TRBV29-1 to TRBJ2-3; TCRdb proposes TRBD1, but this gene call is untestable without DNA. This CDR3 comprises 16 residues. CDR1 and CDR2 (germline): SQVTM, ANQGSEA. The CDR3 protein is CSVEEGLQGAKATQYF.

The chain employs TRBV6-2 or TRBV6-3 and TRBJ2-1. There are 14 residues in the CDR3. CDR1 and CDR2 from the germline V gene are MNHEY and SVGEGT. The CDR3 loop is CASSYGSSYNEQFF.

The genes are TRBV6-5 and TRBJ1-1; with no DNA, the TCRdb D assignment of TRBD1 cannot be verified. Germline V CDR1 and CDR2: MNHEY, SVGAGI. CDR3 length: 13 residues. This chain's CDR3 is CASGSVPGTEAFF.

The V call is TRBV6-5, the J call TRBJ2-3; lacking DNA, the TRBD1 call made by TCRdb goes unchecked. This CDR3 has 14 amino acids. Germline V CDR1 and CDR2: MNHEY, SVGAGI. The chain's CDR3 is CASRLQGSTDTQYF.

The J gene is TRBJ2-7, the V gene TRBV5-4; the TCRdb D gene call, TRBD1, has no DNA to confirm it. Germline V lookup: CDR1 SGHNT, CDR2 YYREEE (reference sequence). The CDR3 totals 13 residues. The CDR3 here is CASRYGQGGEQYF. Supplemented by reference TRBV5-4 and TRBJ2-7, the full variable domain reads ETGVTQSPTHLIKTRGQQVTLRCSSQSGHNTVSWYQQALGQGPQFIFQYYREEENGRGNFPPRFSGLQFPNYSSELNVNALELDDSALYLCASRYGQGGEQYFGPGTRLTVT.

The chain links TRBV5-5 to TRBJ2-7; the D call from TCRdb, TRBD1, cannot be confirmed without DNA. The CDR3 has 17 amino acids. Germline V CDR1 and CDR2: SGHKS, YYEKEE (reference sequence). The CDR3 sequence: CASSLDRTGLVSYEQYF.

The CDR3 protein is CASSRAPGQGATPPLHF. The rearrangement joins TRBV6-6 to TRBJ1-6; with no DNA, the TCRdb D assignment of TRBD1 cannot be verified. CDR1 and CDR2 from the germline V gene are MNHNY and SVGAGI (reference sequence). The CDR3 runs to 17 residues.

The chain is built from TRBV5-1 and TRBJ2-3; the D call of TRBD1 rests on TCRdb alone, since no DNA is present to check it. The germline CDR1 and CDR2 sequences are SGHRS and YFSETQ. The CDR3 has 15 residues. This CDR3 reads CASSLARDSTDTQYF.

The chain couples TRBV30 to TRBJ2-2; TCRdb names TRBD1, which stays unverified in the absence of DNA. Per germline, CDR1 GTSNPN and CDR2 SVGIG (reference sequence). The CDR3 is 13 amino acids. This CDR3 is CAWSPGFTGELFF. The variable domain in full, with the rest retrieved from reference TRBV30 and TRBJ2-2, is SQTIHQWPATLVQPVGSPLSLECTVEGTSNPNLYWYRQAAGRGLQLLFYSVGIGQISSEVPQNLSASRPQDRQFILSSKKLLLSDSGFYLCAWSPGFTGELFFGEGSRLTVL.

The genes are TRBV6-2 or TRBV6-3 and TRBJ1-1; TCRdb lists TRBD1, though no DNA is available to test this call. The germline CDR1 and CDR2 sequences are MNHEY and SVGEGT. This CDR3 is built from 12 residues. The CDR3 protein is CASSIFGARTFF.

This rearrangement joins TRBV28 to TRBJ1-4. Germline lookup yields CDR1 MDHEN and CDR2 SYDVKM. The CDR3 spans 17 residues. The CDR3 protein is CASSRIRDYSTNEKLFF. The variable domain in full, completed from reference TRBV28 and TRBJ1-4, reads DVKVTQSSRYLVKRTGEKVFLECVQDMDHENMFWYRQDPGLGLRLIYFSYDVKMKEKGDIPEGYSVSREKKERFSLILESASTNQTSMYLCASSRIRDYSTNEKLFFGSGTQLSVL.

This chain links TRBV6-5 with TRBJ1-2; checking the TCRdb D call of TRBD1 is not possible without DNA. CDR1 and CDR2 from the germline V gene are MNHEY and SVGAGI. The CDR3 has 15 residues. CDR3: CASSYRASPPYGYTF.

This chain joins TRBV6-5 and TRBJ2-1; TCRdb returns TRBD1, unconfirmable since there is no DNA. Germline V CDR1 and CDR2: MNHEY, SVGAGI. The CDR3 totals 15 residues. The CDR3 region is CASSRDSPSYNEQFF.

This clonotype is classed as medium-sized by frequency. The rearrangement uses TRBV14 and TRBJ2-7; TCRdb proposes TRBD1, but this gene call is untestable without DNA. Germline V CDR1 and CDR2: SGHDN, FVKESK. The CDR3 covers 13 residues. The CDR3 sequence: CASSQAPELEQYF.

The chain has TRBV6-5 and TRBJ1-1. CDR3 size: 14 residues. Germline-derived CDR1 and CDR2 are MNHEY and SVGAGI. This CDR3 is CASSYNHRNTEAFF.

V usage is TRBV24-1 and J usage is TRBJ1-2. The CDR3 covers 12 residues. Per germline, CDR1 KGHDR and CDR2 SFDVKD. The CDR3 protein is CATSDQVGGYTF.

Judged by frequency, this clonotype is medium-sized. The genes are TRBV27 and TRBJ2-1; the TRBD2 assignment by TCRdb is unverifiable without DNA. The CDR3 has 15 residues. Germline CDR1 and CDR2: MNHEY and SMNVEV (reference sequence). CDR3 sequence: CASSPMGLYYNEQFF.

This rearrangement joins TRBV28 to TRBJ2-1. The CDR3 has 13 residues. Germline V gene sequence: CDR1 MDHEN, CDR2 SYDVKM. CDR3 protein: CASSLVTYNEQFF.

The chain joins TRBV20-1 to TRBJ1-5. The germline V gene has CDR1 DFQATT and CDR2 SNEGSKA (reference sequence). The CDR3 length is 14 residues. CDR3 sequence reads: CSARDGTRNQPQHF.

The chain has TRBV7-9 and TRBJ2-2; TCRdb returns TRBD2, unconfirmable since there is no DNA. Germline CDR1 SEHNR, CDR2 FQNEAQ (reference sequence). This CDR3 has 14 residues. The CDR3 here is CAVTPREYTGELFF. The entire variable domain, with the rest obtained from reference TRBV7-9 and TRBJ2-2, is as follows: DTGVSQNPRHKITKRGQNVTFRCDPISEHNRLYWYRQTLGQGPEFLTYFQNEAQLEKSRLLSDRFSAERPKGSFSTLEIQRTEQGDSAMYLCAVTPREYTGELFFGEGSRLTVL.

This chain joins TRBV6-1 and TRBJ1-1; TCRdb names TRBD1, which stays unverified in the absence of DNA. Per the germline V gene, CDR1 is MNHNS and CDR2 is SASEGT. This CDR3 region has 14 residues. The CDR3 sequence: CASSERGRTTEAFF.

The V and J genes are TRBV20-1 and TRBJ2-2; with no DNA, the TCRdb D assignment of TRBD2 cannot be verified. This CDR3 has 16 residues. From germline, CDR1 is DFQATT and CDR2 SNEGSKA (reference sequence). The chain's CDR3 is CSALHSGKRNTGELFF.

The chain is built from TRBV13 and TRBJ1-1. CDR1 and CDR2 from the germline V gene are PRHDT and FYEKMQ (reference sequence). The CDR3 runs 16 residues. CDR3 residues: CASSRSSLTMNTEAFF.

The V gene is TRBV6-5, the J gene TRBJ2-7; the D call of TRBD1 rests on TCRdb alone, since no DNA is present to check it. Germline-derived CDR1 and CDR2 are MNHEY and SVGAGI. The CDR3 is made up of 16 amino acids. The CDR3 region is CASSYSGRGRRYEQYF.

J is TRBJ2-7 and V is TRBV29-1; there is no DNA to check the TCRdb D call of TRBD1. The CDR3 contains 13 residues. The germline V gene has CDR1 SQVTM and CDR2 ANQGSEA. The CDR3 loop is CSVAQGDFFSKYF.

The J gene is TRBJ1-6, the V gene TRBV12-3 or TRBV12-4. The CDR3 is 12 amino acids. The CDR3 is CASSFTDSPLHF.

The CDR3 here is CASSPPVLFNEQFF. This chain joins TRBV28 and TRBJ2-1; TCRdb gives TRBD2 as the D gene, but with no DNA this cannot be confirmed. CDR3 length equals 14 residues. Per germline, CDR1 MDHEN and CDR2 SYDVKM.

The rearrangement joins TRBV7-2 to TRBJ1-5. The CDR3 length is 13 residues. Germline assignment: CDR1 SGHTA and CDR2 FQGNSA. CDR3 protein: CASSVRVNQPQHF.

The J gene is TRBJ1-5, the V gene TRBV4-2; TCRdb's D call, TRBD1, is unchecked because there is no DNA. The CDR3 extends over 14 amino acids. Germline CDR1 LGHNA, CDR2 YNFKEQ. The chain's CDR3 is CASSKQGSDQPQHF.